These 3 T cell receptor beta chains came from one sample sequenced in a study of spatial heterogeneity in lung cancer. TCRdb ran MiXCR on the 5' RACE reads and lists one entry per CDR3 protein. Among 65,000 to 85,000 distinct CDR3 sequences listed, 15% to 25% were seen once. As for time point: sample taken at primary tumor resection. Whole RNA was taken from tumor, nontumor lung or frozen PBMC; it was then sequenced unsorted. Here the sequenced sample was PBMCs, taken at surgery. The receptors here all came from a male donor with early-stage non-small cell lung cancer.

The chain links TRBV10-1 to TRBJ2-1; 7 nucleotides align to TRBD2. With 6 bases clipped from V and 4 bases from J, the junction kept 6 bases outside the gene matches. Germline V CDR1 and CDR2: WNHNN, SYGVQD (reference sequence). The CDR3 totals 14 residues. This CDR3 is CASSRGGTYNEQFF. As DNA, the CDR3 is TGCGCCAGCAGCCGGGGAGGGACTTACAATGAGCAGTTCTTC.

The table lists this clonotype with a count of one. The V gene is TRBV28, the J gene TRBJ1-1; no reliable D call. V lost 6 bases to trimming and J lost 6 bases, with 8 bases between them. The CDR3 loop spans 11 amino acids. CDR1 is MDHEN, CDR2 SYDVKM, per germline. The CDR3 nucleotides read TGTGCCAGCAGGGGGAGGCCTGAAGCTTTCTTT. Translation gives CASRGRPEAFF.

For the CDR3, the DNA is TGTGCCAGCACTTCCCATCTGGAGGGTACGCAGTATTTT. It specifies CASTSHLEGTQYF. The chain carries TRBV28 and TRBJ2-3; D might be TRBD2 (6 bases). Trimming pared 7 bases from V and 8 bases from J, leaving 16 bases between. The CDR3 is 13 amino acids. CDR1 is MDHEN, CDR2 SYDVKM, per germline. Supplemented by reference TRBV28 and TRBJ2-3, the full variable domain reads DVKVTQSSRYLVKRTGEKVFLECVQDMDHENMFWYRQDPGLGLRLIYFSYDVKMKEKGDIPEGYSVSREKKERFSLILESASTNQTSMYLCASTSHLEGTQYFGPGTRLTVL.